Following are 5 T cell receptor beta chains from one sample sequenced in a study of cytomegalovirus exposure and HLA in healthy donors. It was with 60 Vbeta and 13 Jbeta primers that the PCR ran. Profiled with immunoSEQ multiplex PCR; TCRdb holds only in-frame clones, not every one. Of roughly 150,000 clones listed, roughly 85% are singletons. The sequencing sample was made of PBMCs. The source is a male donor in good health and CMV-seronegative.

The chain has TRBV9 and TRBJ1-2, with D maybe TRBD1 (5 bases). Germline V gene data show CDR1 as SGDLS and CDR2 as YYNGEE. The V end was cut by 4 bases, the J end by 3 bases, with 10 bases between. The CDR3 loop spans 13 amino acids. The CDR3 DNA reads TGTGCCAGCAGCATCGGGGGGGACTATGGCTACACCTTC. Translating gives CASSIGGDYGYTF.

The rearrangement uses TRBV2 and TRBJ2-6, with D perhaps TRBD1 (6 bases). This CDR3 spans 15 amino acids. V was pared by 8 bases and J by 1 base, with 12 bases between. The germline V gene has CDR1 SNHLY and CDR2 FYNNEI. The CDR3 DNA follows: TGTGCCAGCGGGGATGGACAGTCTGGGGCCAACGTCCTGACTTTC. Amino acid sequence: CASGDGQSGANVLTF.

The V and J genes are TRBV5-1 and TRBJ1-2; D is unclear. The germline CDR1 and CDR2 sequences are SGHRS and YFSETQ. The CDR3 runs to 13 residues. V dropped 5 bases and J dropped 3 bases, with 11 bases sitting between them. The CDR3 DNA follows: TGCGCCAGCAGTTTTGACACCGACTATGGCTACACCTTC. Translation: CASSFDTDYGYTF.

In this sample, this clone turned up a few times. The gene calls are TRBV7-3 and TRBJ2-2, with D tentatively TRBD1 (5 bases). The germline V gene encodes CDR1 SGHTA and CDR2 FQGTGA. The CDR3 length is 13 residues. The germline V and J ends were trimmed by 5 bases and 6 bases, with 10 bases remaining between them. This chain's CDR3 is CASSPRVSGELFF. CDR3 nucleotide sequence: TGTGCCAGCAGCCCCAGGGTGTCCGGGGAGCTGTTTTTT. Looking up the rest from reference TRBV7-3 and TRBJ2-2 gives the full variable domain: GAGVSQTPSNKVTEKGKYVELRCDPISGHTALYWYRQSLGQGPEFLIYFQGTGAADDSGLPNDRFFAVRPEGSVSTLKIQRTERGDSAVYLCASSPRVSGELFFGEGSRLTVL.

A single count supports this clone. The chain links TRBV5-4 to TRBJ2-3, with a weak D call TRBD2 (6 bases). This CDR3 comprises 13 residues. The germline V gene encodes CDR1 SGHNT and CDR2 YYREEE (reference sequence). Here the CDR3 DNA reads TGTGCTACCCGGGCGGGGATGGCAGATACGCAGTATTTT. Protein: CATRAGMADTQYF.